Below, 13 T cell receptor beta chains from the same sample are listed, as sequenced in a study of blood T cell repertoires in COVID-19. The method was immunoSEQ multiplex PCR; TCRdb's version includes in-frame clones alone and lacks a portion of them. The sample yields approximately 210,000 clones, about 90% seen once. Sequencing was performed on PBMCs or T cells enriched from blood (not recorded which). These receptors all come from a woman aged 30 to 39 who had recovered from COVID-19.

This chain uses TRBV20-1 with TRBJ1-5; 7 bases are shared with TRBD1. The V gene end was trimmed by 3 bases and the J gene end by 4 bases; junction bases not matched to a gene: 3. Germline loops: CDR1 DFQATT, CDR2 SNEGSKA (reference sequence). The length of the CDR3 is 13 residues. The CDR3 bases are TGCAGTGCTAGTGGGACAGTTAATCAGCCCCAGCATTTT. It translates to CSASGTVNQPQHF.

CDR3 loop: CASSYSGTGDSPLHF. In DNA, the CDR3 is TGTGCCAGCAGTTACTCCGGGACAGGAGATTCACCCCTCCACTTT. This chain joins TRBV6-6 and TRBJ1-6; TRBD1 agrees at 8 bases. The V gene's germline CDR1 is MNHNY and CDR2 SVGAGI (reference sequence). The V segment lost 0 bases and the J segment 8 bases; nucleotides outside the gene matches: 3. The CDR3 has 15 residues.

The CDR3 DNA is TGCGCCAGCAGCCAAGGGCGGGGGGACTATGGCTACACCTTC. Protein: CASSQGRGDYGYTF. J is TRBJ1-2 and V is TRBV4-3; TRBD1 might be the D (5 bases). V was cut by 1 base and J by 3 bases, with 9 bases left in between. Germline V gives CDR1 LGHNA, CDR2 YSLEER. This CDR3 contains 14 residues.

The CDR3, as DNA: TGTGCCAGCAGCAAGCAGGTGGACAGCCTGATCTACTATGGCTACACCTTC. Residues: CASSKQVDSLIYYGYTF. This chain connects TRBV21-1 to TRBJ1-2; the table gives TRBD1 as D, unverified against the DNA. TRBV21-1 is classified as a pseudogene. The CDR3 has 17 amino acids.

In this sample, this clone turned up once. The CDR3 sequence: CASSQATVDGYTF. The CDR3 DNA reads TGCGCCAGCAGCCAAGCCACGGTGGATGGCTACACCTTC. V gene TRBV4-1 combines with J gene TRBJ1-2; no reliable D call. Germline V CDR1 and CDR2: MGHRA, YSYEKL. CDR3 size: 13 residues. Trimming removed 1 base from V and 6 bases from J, with 9 bases in between.

The chain joins TRBV28 to TRBJ2-7; 7 nucleotides align to TRBD1. The CDR3 loop spans 13 amino acids. After removal of 5 bases from V and 6 bases from J, the junction contained 7 bases not matched to a gene. Per germline, CDR1 MDHEN and CDR2 SYDVKM. The CDR3 DNA reads TGTGCCAGCAGTGCAGACAGGGTTCGCGAGCAGTACTTC. Its translation is CASSADRVREQYF.

V gene TRBV9 combines with J gene TRBJ1-6; TRBD1 agrees at 8 bases. CDR1 is SGDLS and CDR2 is YYNGEE in the germline V gene. The CDR3 runs 16 residues. J lost 7 bases, V lost 3 bases, and 9 bases had no gene match. CDR3 DNA: TGTGCCAGCAGCGGGGGGGGACAGGTTATGAATTCACCCCTCCACTTT. It encodes CASSGGGQVMNSPLHF.

The chain is built from TRBV7-2 and TRBJ1-4, with a possible D match to TRBD1 (6 bases). This CDR3 is 15 amino acids long. V was clipped by 1 base and J by 4 bases, with 10 bases between them. Germline lookup yields CDR1 SGHTA and CDR2 FQGNSA. This chain's CDR3 is CASSLVGAGNEKLFF. The CDR3 DNA is TGTGCCAGCAGCTTAGTGGGGGCGGGTAATGAAAAACTGTTTTTT.

This clone was detected only once. The chain recombines TRBV30 with TRBJ1-4; D might be TRBD1 (5 bases). This CDR3 comprises 12 residues. Germline CDR1 GTSNPN, CDR2 SVGIG (reference sequence). This chain's CDR3 is CAFLGRNEKLFF. In DNA, the CDR3 is TGTGCTTTCTTGGGGCGCAATGAAAAACTGTTTTTT.

The rearrangement links TRBV6-2 or TRBV6-3 to TRBJ1-4, with a tentative D call TRBD1 (5 bases). The CDR3 contains 16 residues. Germline CDR1 reads MNHEY; CDR2 reads SVGEGT. V lost 0 bases to trimming and J lost 8 bases, with 16 bases between them. The CDR3 DNA sequence: TGTGCCAGCAGTTACTCCGGGTACAGGCGAGACGAAAAACTGTTTTTT. Translated, it gives CASSYSGYRRDEKLFF.

The rearrangement links TRBV6-5 to TRBJ2-7, with TRBD1 identical over 9 bases. With 6 bases clipped from V and 3 bases from J, the junction kept 6 bases outside the gene matches. The CDR3 has 14 amino acids. Germline CDR1 is MNHEY and CDR2 is SVGAGI. DNA of the CDR3: TGTGCCAGCAGATCGGGACAGGGAGGCTACGAGCAGTACTTC. Protein sequence: CASRSGQGGYEQYF.

The chain employs TRBV18 and TRBJ1-5, with 9 bases that match TRBD1. CDR1 is KGHSH and CDR2 is LQKENI in the germline V gene. V lost 3 bases, J lost 4 bases, and 1 base stayed unmatched. This CDR3 region has 14 residues. CDR3 DNA sequence: TGTGCCAGCTCACCCGGGACAGGGAATCAGCCCCAGCATTTT. This sequence encodes CASSPGTGNQPQHF.

The genes are TRBV5-4 and TRBJ2-7; D remains ambiguous. V gave up 0 bases and J gave up 3 bases, with 10 bases separating them. Germline values: CDR1 SGHNT, CDR2 YYREEE (reference sequence). CDR3 size: 14 residues. This CDR3 is CASSLGLTDYEQYF. The CDR3 DNA follows: TGTGCCAGCAGCTTGGGTCTAACAGACTACGAGCAGTACTTC.